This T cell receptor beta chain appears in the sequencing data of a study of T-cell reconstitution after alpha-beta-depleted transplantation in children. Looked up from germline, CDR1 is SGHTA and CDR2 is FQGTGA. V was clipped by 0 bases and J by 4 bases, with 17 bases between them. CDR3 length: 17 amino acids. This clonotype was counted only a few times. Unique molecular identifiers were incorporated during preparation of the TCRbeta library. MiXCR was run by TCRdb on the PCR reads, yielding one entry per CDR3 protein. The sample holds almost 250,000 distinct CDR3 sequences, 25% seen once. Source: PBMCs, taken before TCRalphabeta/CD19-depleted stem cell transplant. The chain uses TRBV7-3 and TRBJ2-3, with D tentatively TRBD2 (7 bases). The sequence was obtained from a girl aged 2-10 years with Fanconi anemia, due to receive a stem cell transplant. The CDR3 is CASSLTGWGGIADTQYF. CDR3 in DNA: TGTGCCAGCAGCTTAACAGGGTGGGGGGGCATCGCAGATACGCAGTATTTT.